The present T cell receptor beta chain was sequenced within a study of blood T cell repertoires in COVID-19 (dated by TCRdb to 2019 to 2021). Notes on the research overall: Samples covering the acute and convalescent phases of COVID-19 were provided by collaborators in the United States, Italy and Spain. The material from the prospective study consisted of cDNA or gDNA derived from T cells, B-cell-depleted T cells, or PBMCs. Where available, HLA class I and class II types were taken from metadata supplied by the sample provider and were not determined by assay-based typing. The samples were drawn from the first 160 participants of the ongoing ImmuneRACE study and from 1,254 subjects provided by 6 global collaborators. Deeply sampled blood TCRbeta repertoires from subjects exposed to, actively infected with, or recovered from COVID-19 were included in the dataset. The repertoires were released in a freely available public database intended as a resource for research on the immune response to SARS-CoV-2. A de-identified subject ID, COVID-19 status, age in years and sex were almost always included in the sample metadata.

Study-level results and caveats: The amount of clinical and demographic metadata varied by source and participant and was provided uncurated.

The immunoSEQ Assay, a bias-controlled multiplex PCR, was used to amplify TCRbeta CDR3 regions from genomic DNA. On the study's bioinformatics: The number of nucleated cells in each sample was estimated from the amplification of reference gene primers within the assay. To quantify the absolute abundance of each unique TCRbeta CDR3 rearrangement, sequence reads were collapsed and filtered. For each sample, productive Simpson clonality was calculated as the square root of Simpson's diversity index over productive rearrangements. Here the immuneACCESS table is served through TCRdb, limited to in-frame sequences with V and J called. Missing clones are a known gap in these copies; in checked studies unresolved V genes cover under half, and the rest lacks a known reason. D and trimming were read from the DNA, whereas the V and J calls and clone size are those reported in that table. This sample gives 150,000 to 200,000 clones in total; more than 75% of them show up just once. The ten largest clones add up to under 6.5% of the sample.

Whole blood was collected in K2EDTA tubes by collaborating institutions according to the institutions' own protocols. For TCRbeta analysis, collaborators shipped samples in one of three forms: frozen whole blood, isolated PBMCs, or DNA extracted from either of those sample types. To note about this clone: No cognate antigen has been identified for it. Nothing much larger sits one base from this clone, and base qualities are not available.

The germline V gene sets CDR1 to SGHDN and CDR2 to FVKESK. The junction shows trimming of 4 bases on V and 4 bases on J, and the gene matches do not reach 12 bases of it. Counted from cysteine to phenylalanine, this CDR3 has 17 amino acids. Of all the DNA, just the CDR3 is kept, 51 bases in frame from base 1. The source of this sequence is a man aged 40-49 years with active or convalescent COVID-19. The sequenced sample consisted of peripheral blood. The rearranged segments are TRBV14 and TRBJ2-5; 10 bases in the middle match TRBD2. CDR3 protein: CASSPRFPSGRGETQYF. The nucleotide sequence is given as TGTGCCAGCAGCCCTCGGTTCCCTAGCGGGAGAGGAGAGACCCAGTACTTC.